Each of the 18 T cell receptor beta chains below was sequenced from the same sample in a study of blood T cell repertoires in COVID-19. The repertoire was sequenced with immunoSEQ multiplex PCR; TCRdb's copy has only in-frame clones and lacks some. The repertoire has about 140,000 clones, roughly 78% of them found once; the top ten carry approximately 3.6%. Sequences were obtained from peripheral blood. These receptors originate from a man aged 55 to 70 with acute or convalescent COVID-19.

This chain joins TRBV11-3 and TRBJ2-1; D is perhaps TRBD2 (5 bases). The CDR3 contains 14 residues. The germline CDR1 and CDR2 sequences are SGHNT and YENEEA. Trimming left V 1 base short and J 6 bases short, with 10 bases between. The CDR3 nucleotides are TGTGCCAGCAGCTTAGGCGCGGGTAGCAATGAGCAGTTCTTC. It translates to CASSLGAGSNEQFF.

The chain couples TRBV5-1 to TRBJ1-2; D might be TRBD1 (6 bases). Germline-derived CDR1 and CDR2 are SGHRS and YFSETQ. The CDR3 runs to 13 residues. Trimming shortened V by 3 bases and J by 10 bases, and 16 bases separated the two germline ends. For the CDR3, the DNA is TGCGCCAGCAGCTCCGGACAGCTCAATGTCTACACCTTC. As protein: CASSSGQLNVYTF.

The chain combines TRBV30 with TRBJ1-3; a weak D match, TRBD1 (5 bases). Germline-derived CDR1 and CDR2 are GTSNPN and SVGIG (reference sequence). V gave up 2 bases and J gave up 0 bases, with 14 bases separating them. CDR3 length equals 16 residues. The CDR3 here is CAWSNPGLYSGNTIYF. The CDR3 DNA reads TGTGCCTGGAGTAACCCGGGACTCTACTCTGGAAACACCATATATTTT.

The CDR3 loop reads CASSLGDPTDTQYF. CDR3 bases: TGCGCCAGCAGCTTGGGAGATCCCACAGATACGCAGTATTTT. J is TRBJ2-3 and V is TRBV5-1; D is undetermined. The CDR3 is made up of 14 amino acids. Germline loops: CDR1 SGHRS, CDR2 YFSETQ. Trimming shortened V by 0 bases and J by 2 bases, and 7 bases separated the two germline ends.

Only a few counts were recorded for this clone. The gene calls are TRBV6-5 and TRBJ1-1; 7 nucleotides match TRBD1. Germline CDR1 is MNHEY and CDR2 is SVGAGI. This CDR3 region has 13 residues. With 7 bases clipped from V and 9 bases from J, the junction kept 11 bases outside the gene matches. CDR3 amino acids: CASTPTGDSKAFF. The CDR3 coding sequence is TGTGCCAGCACCCCAACGGGGGACAGTAAAGCTTTCTTT.

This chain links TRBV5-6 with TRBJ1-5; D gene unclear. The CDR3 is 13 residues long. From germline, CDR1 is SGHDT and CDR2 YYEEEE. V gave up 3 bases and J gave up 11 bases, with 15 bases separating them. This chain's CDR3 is CASSSRVERAQHF. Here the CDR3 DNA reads TGTGCCAGCAGCTCCCGGGTCGAGCGGGCCCAGCATTTT.

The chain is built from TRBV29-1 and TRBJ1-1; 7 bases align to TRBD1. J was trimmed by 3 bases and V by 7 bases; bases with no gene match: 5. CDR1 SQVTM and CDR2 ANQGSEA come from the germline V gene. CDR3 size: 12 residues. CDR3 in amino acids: CSAPRGDTEAFF. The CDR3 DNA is TGCAGCGCCCCCAGGGGGGACACTGAAGCTTTCTTT.

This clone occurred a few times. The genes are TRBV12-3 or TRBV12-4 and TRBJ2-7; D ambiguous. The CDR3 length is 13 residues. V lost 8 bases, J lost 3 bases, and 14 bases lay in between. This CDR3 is CASAKAEIYEQYF. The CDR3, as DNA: TGTGCCAGCGCGAAGGCGGAGATCTACGAGCAGTACTTC.

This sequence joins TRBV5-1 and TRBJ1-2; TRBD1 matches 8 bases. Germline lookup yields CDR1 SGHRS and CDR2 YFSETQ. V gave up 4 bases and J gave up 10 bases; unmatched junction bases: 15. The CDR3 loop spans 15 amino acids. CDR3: CASSPTTATGEDYTF. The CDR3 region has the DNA TGCGCCAGCAGCCCGACGACCGCGACAGGGGAAGACTACACCTTC.

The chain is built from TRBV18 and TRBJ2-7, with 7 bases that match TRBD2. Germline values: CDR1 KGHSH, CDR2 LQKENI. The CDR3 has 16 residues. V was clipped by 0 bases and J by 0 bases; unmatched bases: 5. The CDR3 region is CASSPPGLAASYEQYF. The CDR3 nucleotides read TGTGCCAGCTCACCACCCGGTCTAGCGGCCTCCTACGAGCAGTACTTC.

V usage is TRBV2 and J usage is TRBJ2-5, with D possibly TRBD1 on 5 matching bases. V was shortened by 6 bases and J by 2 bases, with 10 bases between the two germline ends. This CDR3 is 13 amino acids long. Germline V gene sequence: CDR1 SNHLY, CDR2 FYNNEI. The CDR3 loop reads CASSQTVQETQYF. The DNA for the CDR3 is TGTGCCAGCAGCCAGACAGTTCAAGAGACCCAGTACTTC. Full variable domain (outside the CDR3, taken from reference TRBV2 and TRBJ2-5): EPEVTQTPSHQVTQMGQEVILRCVPISNHLYFYWYRQILGQKVEFLVSFYNNEISEKSEIFDDQFSVERPDGSNFTLKIRSTKLEDSAMYFCASSQTVQETQYFGPGTRLLVL.

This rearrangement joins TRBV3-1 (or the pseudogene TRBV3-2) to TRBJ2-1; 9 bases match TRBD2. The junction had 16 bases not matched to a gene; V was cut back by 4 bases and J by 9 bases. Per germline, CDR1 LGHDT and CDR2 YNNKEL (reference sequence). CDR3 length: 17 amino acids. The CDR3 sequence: CASSPEGIAGVDGEQFF. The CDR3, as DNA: TGTGCCAGCAGCCCAGAGGGAATAGCGGGAGTGGATGGTGAGCAGTTCTTC.

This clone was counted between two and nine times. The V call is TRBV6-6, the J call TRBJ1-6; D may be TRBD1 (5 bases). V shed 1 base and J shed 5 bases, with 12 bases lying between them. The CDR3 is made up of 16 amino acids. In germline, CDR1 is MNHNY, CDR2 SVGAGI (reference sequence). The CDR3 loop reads CASSYLTTADNSPLHF. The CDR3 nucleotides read TGTGCCAGCAGTTACTTGACGACAGCCGATAATTCACCCCTCCACTTT.

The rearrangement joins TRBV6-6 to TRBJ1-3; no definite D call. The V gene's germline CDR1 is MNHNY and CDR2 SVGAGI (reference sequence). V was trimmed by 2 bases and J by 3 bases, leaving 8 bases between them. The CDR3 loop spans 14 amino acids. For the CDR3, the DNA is TGTGCCAGCAGTTACATGGGAGGTGGAAACACCATATATTTT. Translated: CASSYMGGGNTIYF.

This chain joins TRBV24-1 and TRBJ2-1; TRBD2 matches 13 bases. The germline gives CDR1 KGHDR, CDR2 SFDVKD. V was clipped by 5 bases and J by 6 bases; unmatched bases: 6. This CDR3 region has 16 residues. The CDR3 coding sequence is TGTGCCACCAGTGCCTTCGGGACTAGCGGGACCAATGAGCAGTTCTTC. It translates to CATSAFGTSGTNEQFF.

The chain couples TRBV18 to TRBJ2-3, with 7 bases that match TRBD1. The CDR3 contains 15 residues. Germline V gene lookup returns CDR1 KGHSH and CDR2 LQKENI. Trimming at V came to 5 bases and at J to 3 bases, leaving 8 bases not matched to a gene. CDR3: CASSRDRERTDTQYF. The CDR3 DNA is TGTGCCAGCTCAAGAGACAGGGAGAGGACAGATACGCAGTATTTT. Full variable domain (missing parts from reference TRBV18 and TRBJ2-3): NAGVMQNPRHLVRRRGQEARLRCSPMKGHSHVYWYRQLPEEGLKFMVYLQKENIIDESGMPKERFSAEFPKEGPSILRIQQVVRGDSAAYFCASSRDRERTDTQYFGPGTRLTVL.

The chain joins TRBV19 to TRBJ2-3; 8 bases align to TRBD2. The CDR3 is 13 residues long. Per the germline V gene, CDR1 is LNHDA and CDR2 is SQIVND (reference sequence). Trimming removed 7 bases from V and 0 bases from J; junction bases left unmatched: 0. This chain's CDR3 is CASTSGSTDTQYF. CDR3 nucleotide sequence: TGTGCCAGTACTAGCGGGAGCACAGATACGCAGTATTTT.

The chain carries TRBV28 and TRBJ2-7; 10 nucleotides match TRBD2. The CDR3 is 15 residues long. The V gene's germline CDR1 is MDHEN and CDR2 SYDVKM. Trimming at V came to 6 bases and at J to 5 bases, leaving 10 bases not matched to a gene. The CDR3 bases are TGTGCCAGCAGCCCCAGCGGGAGGGTTTCCCACGAGCAGTACTTC. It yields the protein CASSPSGRVSHEQYF.